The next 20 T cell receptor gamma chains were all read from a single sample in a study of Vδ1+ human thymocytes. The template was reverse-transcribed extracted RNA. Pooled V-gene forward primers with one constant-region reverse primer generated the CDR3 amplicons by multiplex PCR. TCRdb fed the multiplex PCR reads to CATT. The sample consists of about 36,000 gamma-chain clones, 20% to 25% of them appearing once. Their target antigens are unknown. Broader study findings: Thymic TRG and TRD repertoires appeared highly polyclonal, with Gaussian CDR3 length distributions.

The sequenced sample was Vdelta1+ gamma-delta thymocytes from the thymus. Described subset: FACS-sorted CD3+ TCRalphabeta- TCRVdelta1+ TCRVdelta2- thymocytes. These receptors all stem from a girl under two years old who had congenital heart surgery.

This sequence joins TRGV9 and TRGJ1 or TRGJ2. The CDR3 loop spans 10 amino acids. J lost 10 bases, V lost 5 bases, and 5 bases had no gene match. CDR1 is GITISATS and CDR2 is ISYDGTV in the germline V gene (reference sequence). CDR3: CALWGMKKLF. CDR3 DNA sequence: TGTGCCTTGTGGGGGATGAAGAAACTCTTT.

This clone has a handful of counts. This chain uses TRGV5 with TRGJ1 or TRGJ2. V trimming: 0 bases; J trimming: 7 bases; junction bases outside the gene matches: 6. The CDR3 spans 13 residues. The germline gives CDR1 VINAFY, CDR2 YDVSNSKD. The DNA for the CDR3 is TGTGCCACCTGGGACAGGTTTGGCTATAAGAAACTCTTT. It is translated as CATWDRFGYKKLF.

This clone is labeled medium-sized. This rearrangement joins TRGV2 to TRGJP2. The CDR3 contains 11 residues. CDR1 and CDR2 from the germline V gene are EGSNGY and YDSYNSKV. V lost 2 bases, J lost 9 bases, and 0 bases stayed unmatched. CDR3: CATWDDWIKTF. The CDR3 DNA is TGTGCCACCTGGGACGATTGGATCAAGACGTTT.

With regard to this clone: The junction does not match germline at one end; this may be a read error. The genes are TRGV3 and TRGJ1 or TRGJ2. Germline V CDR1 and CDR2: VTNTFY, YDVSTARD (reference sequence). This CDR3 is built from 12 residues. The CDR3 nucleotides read TGTGCAACCTGGGACGGTCATTATAAGAAACTCTTT. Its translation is CATWDGHYKKLF.

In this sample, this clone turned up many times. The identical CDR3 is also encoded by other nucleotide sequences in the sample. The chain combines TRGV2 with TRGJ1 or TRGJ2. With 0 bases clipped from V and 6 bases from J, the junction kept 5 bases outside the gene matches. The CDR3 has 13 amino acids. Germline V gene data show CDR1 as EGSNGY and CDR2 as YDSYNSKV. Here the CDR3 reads CATWDGRRYKKLF. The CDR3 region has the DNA TGTGCCACCTGGGACGGGCGGCGTTATAAGAAACTCTTT.

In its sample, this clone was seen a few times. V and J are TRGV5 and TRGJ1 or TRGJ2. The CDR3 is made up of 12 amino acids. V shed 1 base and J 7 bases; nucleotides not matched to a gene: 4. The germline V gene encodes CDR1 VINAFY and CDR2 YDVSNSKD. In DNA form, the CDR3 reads TGTGCCACCTGGGACAGCCCATATAAGAAACTCTTT. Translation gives CATWDSPYKKLF.

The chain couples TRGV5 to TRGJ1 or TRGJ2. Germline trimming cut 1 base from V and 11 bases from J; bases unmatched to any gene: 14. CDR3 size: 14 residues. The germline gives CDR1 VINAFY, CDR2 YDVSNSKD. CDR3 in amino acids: CATWDSSFVTEKLF. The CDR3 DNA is TGTGCCACCTGGGACAGTTCGTTCGTTACGGAGAAACTCTTT.

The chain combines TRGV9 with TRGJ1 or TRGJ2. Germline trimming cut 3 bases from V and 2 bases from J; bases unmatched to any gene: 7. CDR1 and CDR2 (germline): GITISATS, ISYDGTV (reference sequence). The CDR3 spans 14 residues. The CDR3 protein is CALWEFLDYYKKLF. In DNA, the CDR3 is TGTGCCTTGTGGGAGTTTTTGGATTATTATAAGAAACTCTTT.

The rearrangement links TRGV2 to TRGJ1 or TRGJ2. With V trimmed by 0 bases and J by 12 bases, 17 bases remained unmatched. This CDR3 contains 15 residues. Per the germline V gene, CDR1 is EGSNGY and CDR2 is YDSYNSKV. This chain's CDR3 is CATWDGQRPRVAKLF. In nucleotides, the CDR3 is TGTGCCACCTGGGACGGGCAGAGGCCTAGGGTTGCGAAACTCTTT.

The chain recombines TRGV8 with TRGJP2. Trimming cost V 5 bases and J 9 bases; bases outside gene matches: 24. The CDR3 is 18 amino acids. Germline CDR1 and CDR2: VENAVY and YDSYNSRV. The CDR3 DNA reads TGTGCCACCTGGGTTAGTTCTCCGATCCCCCCGGTCTATTGGATCAAGACGTTT. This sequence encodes CATWVSSPIPPVYWIKTF.

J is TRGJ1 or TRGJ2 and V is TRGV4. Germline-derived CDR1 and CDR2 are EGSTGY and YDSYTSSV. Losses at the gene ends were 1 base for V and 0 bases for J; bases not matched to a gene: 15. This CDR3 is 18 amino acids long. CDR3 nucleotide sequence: TGTGCCACCTGGGATGGCCCTAGCTACTCAACGAATTATTATAAGAAACTCTTT. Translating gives CATWDGPSYSTNYYKKLF.

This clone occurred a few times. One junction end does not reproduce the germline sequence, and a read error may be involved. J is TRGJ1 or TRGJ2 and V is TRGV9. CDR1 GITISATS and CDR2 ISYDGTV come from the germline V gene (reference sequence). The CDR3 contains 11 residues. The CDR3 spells CALWEPDGKLF. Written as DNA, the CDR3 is TGCGCCTTGTGGGAGCCCGACGGGAAACTCTTT.

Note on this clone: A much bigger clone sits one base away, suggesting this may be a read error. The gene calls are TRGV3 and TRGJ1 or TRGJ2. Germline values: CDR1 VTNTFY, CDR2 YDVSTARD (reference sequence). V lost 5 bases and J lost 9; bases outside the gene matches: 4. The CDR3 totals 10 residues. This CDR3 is CATWGIKKLF. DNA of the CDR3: TGTGCCACCTGGGGCATTAAGAAACTCTTT.

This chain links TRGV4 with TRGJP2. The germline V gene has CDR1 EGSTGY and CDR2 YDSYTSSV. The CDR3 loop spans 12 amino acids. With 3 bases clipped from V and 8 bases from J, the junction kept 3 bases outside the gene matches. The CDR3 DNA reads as TGTGCCACCTGGGATCAAGATTGGATCAAGACGTTT. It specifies CATWDQDWIKTF.

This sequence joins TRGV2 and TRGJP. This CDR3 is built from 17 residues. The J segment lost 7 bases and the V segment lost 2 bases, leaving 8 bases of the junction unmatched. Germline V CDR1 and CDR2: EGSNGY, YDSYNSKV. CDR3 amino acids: CATWDASLELGKKIKVF. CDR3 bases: TGTGCCACCTGGGACGCGTCCCTCGAGTTGGGCAAAAAAATCAAGGTATTT.

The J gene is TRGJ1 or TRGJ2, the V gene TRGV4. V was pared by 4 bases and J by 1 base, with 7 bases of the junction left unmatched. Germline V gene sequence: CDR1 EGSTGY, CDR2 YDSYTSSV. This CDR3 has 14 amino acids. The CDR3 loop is CATWEYPNYYKKLF. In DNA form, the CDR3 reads TGTGCCACCTGGGAGTATCCCAATTATTATAAGAAACTCTTT.

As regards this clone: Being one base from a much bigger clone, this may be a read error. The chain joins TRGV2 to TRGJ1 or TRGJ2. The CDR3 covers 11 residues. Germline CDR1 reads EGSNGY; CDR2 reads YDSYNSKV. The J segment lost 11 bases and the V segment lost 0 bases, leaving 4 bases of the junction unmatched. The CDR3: CATWDGGEKLF. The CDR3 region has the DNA TGTGCCACCTGGGACGGGGGGGAGAAACTCTTT.

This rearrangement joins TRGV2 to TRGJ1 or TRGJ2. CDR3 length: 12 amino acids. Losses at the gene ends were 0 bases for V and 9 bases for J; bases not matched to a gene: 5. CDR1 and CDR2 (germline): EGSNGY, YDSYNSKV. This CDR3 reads CATWDGRIKKLF. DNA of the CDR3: TGTGCCACCTGGGACGGGAGAATTAAGAAACTCTTT.

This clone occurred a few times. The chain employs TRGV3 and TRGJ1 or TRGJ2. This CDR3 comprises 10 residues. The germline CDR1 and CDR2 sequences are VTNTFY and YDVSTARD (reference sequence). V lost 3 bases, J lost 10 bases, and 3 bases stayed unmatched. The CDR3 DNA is TGTGCCACCTGGGACTTGAAGAAACTCTTT. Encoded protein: CATWDLKKLF.

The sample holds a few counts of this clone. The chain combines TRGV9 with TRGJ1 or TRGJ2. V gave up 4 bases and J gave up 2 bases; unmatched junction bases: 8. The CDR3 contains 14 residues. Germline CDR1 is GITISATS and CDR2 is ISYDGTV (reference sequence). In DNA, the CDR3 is TGTGCCTTGTGGGACTCCACATATTATTATAAGAAACTCTTT. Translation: CALWDSTYYYKKLF.